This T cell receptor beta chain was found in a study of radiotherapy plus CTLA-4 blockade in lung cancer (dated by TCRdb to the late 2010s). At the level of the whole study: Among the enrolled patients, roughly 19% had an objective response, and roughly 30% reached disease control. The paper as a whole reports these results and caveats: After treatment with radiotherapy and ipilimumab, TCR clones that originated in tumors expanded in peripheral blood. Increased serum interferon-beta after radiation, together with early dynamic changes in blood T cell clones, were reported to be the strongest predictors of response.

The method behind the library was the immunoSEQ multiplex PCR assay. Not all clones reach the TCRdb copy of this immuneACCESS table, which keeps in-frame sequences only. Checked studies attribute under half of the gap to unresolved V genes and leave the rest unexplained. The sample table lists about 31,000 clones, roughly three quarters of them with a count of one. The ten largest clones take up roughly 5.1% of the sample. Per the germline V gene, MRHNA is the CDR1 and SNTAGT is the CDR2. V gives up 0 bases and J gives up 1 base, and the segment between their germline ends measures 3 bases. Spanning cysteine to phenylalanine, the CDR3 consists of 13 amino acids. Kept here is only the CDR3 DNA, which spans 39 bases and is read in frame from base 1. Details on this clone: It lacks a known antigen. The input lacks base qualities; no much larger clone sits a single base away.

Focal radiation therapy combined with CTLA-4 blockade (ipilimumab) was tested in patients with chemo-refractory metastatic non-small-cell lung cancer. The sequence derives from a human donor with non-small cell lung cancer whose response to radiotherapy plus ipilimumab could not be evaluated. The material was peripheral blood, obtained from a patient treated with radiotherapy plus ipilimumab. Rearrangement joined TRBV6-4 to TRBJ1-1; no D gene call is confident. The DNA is TGTGCCAGCAGTGACTCGGCGAACACTGAAGCTTTCTTT. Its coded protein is CASSDSANTEAFF.